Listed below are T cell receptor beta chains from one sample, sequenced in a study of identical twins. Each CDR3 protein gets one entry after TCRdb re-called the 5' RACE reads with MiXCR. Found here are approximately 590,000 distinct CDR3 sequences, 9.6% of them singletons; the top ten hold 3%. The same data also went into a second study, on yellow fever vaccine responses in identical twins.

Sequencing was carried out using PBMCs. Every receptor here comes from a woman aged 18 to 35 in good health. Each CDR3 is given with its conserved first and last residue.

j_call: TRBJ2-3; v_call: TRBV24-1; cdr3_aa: CATSDLPGISADTQYF
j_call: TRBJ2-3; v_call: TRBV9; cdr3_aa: CASSGTTSGGALQYF
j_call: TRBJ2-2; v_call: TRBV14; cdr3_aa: CASSQEGVRDSGELFF
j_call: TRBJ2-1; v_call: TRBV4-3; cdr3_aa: CASSQDLPLAGGYNEQFF
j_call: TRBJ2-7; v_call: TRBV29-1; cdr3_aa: CSGIQREVYEQYF
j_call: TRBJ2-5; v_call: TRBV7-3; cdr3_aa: CASSLTLTGSQYF
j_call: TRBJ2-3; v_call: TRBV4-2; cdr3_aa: CASSQEYGLAGVRDTQYF
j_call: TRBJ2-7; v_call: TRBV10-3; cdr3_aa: CAISEELNSYEQYF
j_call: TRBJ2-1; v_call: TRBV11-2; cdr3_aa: CASSSRLAMDEQFF
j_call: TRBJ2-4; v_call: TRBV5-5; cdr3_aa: CASSFRLATVRLNIQYF
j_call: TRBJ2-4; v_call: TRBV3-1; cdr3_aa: CASSQENIQYF
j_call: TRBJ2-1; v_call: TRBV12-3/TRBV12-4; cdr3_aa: CASSSRQGTSNGGEQFF
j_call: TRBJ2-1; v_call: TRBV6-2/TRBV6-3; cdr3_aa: CASSNTYEQFF
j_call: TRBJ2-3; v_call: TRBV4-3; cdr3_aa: CASSQGQRTRDTQYF
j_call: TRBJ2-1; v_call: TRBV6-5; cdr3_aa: CASSLTGNRDEQFF
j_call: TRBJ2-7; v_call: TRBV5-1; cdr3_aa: CASSLGSGANYEQYF
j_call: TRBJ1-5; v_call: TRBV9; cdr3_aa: CASSVGQGQPQHF
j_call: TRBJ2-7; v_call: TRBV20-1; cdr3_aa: CSAKSSYSSYEQYF
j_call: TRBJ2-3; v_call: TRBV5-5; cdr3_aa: CASSSGTGKTDTQYF
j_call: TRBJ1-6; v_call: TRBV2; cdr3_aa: CASRGQGDNSPLHF
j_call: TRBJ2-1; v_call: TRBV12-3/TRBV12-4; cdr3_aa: CASSLRGGGGDEQFF
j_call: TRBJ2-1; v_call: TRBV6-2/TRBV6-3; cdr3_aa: CASRQLAGVHEQFF
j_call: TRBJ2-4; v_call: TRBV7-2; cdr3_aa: CASSLERTGEGIQYF
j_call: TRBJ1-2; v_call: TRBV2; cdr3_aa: CASSEALKASRQNGYTF
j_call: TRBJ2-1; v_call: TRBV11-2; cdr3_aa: CASSLVLGLHRNEQFF
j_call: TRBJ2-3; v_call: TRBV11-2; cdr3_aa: CASSLTGFSTDTQYF
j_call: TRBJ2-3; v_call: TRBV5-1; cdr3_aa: CASSLEIQREVPTDTQYF
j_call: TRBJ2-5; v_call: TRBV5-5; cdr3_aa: CASSWLLATAQETQYF
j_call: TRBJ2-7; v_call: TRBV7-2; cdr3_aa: CASSSPRSSYPRRNF
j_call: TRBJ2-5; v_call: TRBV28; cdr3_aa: CASSSGTLEWYF
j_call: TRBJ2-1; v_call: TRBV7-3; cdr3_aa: CASSSDSVPYNEQFF
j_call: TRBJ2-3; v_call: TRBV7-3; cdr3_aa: CASSLMALGDTQYF
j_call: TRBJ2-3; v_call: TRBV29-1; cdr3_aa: CSVEPGRTDTQYF
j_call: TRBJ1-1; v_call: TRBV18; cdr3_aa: CASSPGTSGFEAFF
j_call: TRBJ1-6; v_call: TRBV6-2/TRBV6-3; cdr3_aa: CASSSSDSPLHF
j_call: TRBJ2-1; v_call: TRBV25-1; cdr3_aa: CASSGPPQGAQFF
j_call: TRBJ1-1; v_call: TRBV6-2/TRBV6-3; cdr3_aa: CASSYYALSTEAFF
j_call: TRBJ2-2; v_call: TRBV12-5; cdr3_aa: CASGSEGYTGELFF
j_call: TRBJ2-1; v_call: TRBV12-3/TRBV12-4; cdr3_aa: CASSFDRGGNNEQFF
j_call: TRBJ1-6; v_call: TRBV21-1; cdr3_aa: CASSKGDPVSNSPLHF
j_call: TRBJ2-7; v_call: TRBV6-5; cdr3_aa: CASGVLYEQYF
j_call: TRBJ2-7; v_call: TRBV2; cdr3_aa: CASSESASGRMGEQYF
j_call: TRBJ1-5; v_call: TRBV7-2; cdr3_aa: CASRLGGGQPQHF
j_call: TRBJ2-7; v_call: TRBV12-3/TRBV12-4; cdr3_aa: CASKEEDQIYYEQYF
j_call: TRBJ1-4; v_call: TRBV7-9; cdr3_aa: CASSLAPGVVEKLFF
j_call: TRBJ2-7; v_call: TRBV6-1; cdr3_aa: CASSLYRGIFYEQYF
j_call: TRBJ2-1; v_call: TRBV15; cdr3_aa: CATSRGAGTNNEQFF
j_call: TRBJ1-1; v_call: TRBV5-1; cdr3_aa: CASSLVNGGTEAFF
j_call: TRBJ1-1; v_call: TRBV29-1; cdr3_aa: CSVPDRSGEAFF